These 32 T cell receptor beta chains were all obtained from the same sample, sequenced in a study of blood T cell repertoires in COVID-19. Using immunoSEQ multiplex PCR, the repertoire was profiled, and TCRdb retains in-frame clones only, with some absent. The table records some 89,000 clones, roughly 89% of them present only once. The source material was peripheral blood. These receptors all come from a human donor in a cohort sampled during active COVID-19.

This chain joins TRBV3-1 (or the pseudogene TRBV3-2) and TRBJ2-7, with 11 positions matching TRBD1. The CDR3 runs to 14 residues. V was clipped by 3 bases and J by 5 bases; unmatched bases: 3. The germline gives CDR1 LGHDT, CDR2 YNNKEL (reference sequence). For the CDR3, the DNA is TGTGCCAGCAGCCACGGACAGGGGGCCCACGAGCAGTACTTC. Translating it yields CASSHGQGAHEQYF.

The CDR3 region has the DNA TGCAGCGTTTCGGACAGGGCGAACACCGGGGAGCTGTTTTTT. Translation: CSVSDRANTGELFF. The J gene is TRBJ2-2, the V gene TRBV29-1; 8 positions agree with TRBD1. This CDR3 has 14 residues. V gave up 5 bases and J gave up 0 bases; unmatched junction bases: 2. In germline, CDR1 is SQVTM, CDR2 ANQGSEA.

The chain links TRBV6-6 to TRBJ1-4; possibly TRBD1 for D (5 bases). This CDR3 has 13 residues. V was pared by 6 bases and J by 8 bases, with 13 bases between. Germline lookup yields CDR1 MNHNY and CDR2 SVGAGI (reference sequence). Here the CDR3 DNA reads TGTGCCAGCAGAGAGACAGAGGCAGAAAAACTGTTTTTT. This gives the protein CASRETEAEKLFF.

The chain carries TRBV9 and TRBJ2-7, with TRBD2 identical over 8 bases. This CDR3 region has 15 residues. Per germline, CDR1 SGDLS and CDR2 YYNGEE. With V trimmed by 0 bases and J by 6 bases, 8 bases remained unmatched. The CDR3 region is CASSVATGGEGEQYF. In nucleotides, the CDR3 is TGTGCCAGCAGCGTAGCTACCGGGGGGGAGGGCGAGCAGTACTTC.

V gene TRBV19 combines with J gene TRBJ1-5; a possible D gene is TRBD1 (5 bases). The V gene lost 0 bases and the J gene lost 4 bases, with 13 bases spanning the gap. Germline CDR1 and CDR2: LNHDA and SQIVND (reference sequence). The CDR3 extends over 16 amino acids. Here the CDR3 reads CASSIDWSGWNQPQHF. In DNA, the CDR3 is TGTGCCAGTAGTATAGATTGGTCAGGGTGGAATCAGCCCCAGCATTTT.

The chain uses TRBV6-2 or TRBV6-3 and TRBJ2-2; D might be TRBD1 (6 bases). The V and J ends lost 0 bases and 3 bases respectively, with 11 bases between them. Germline-derived CDR1 and CDR2 are MNHEY and SVGEGT. The CDR3 loop spans 16 amino acids. The CDR3 sequence: CASSYSTGTYTGELFF. The CDR3 nucleotides are TGTGCCAGCAGTTACTCAACAGGGACCTACACCGGGGAGCTGTTTTTT.

The chain couples TRBV7-6 to TRBJ2-3; 12 bases fit TRBD2. CDR1 and CDR2 from the germline V gene are SGHVS and FNYEAQ. Losses at the gene ends were 3 bases for V and 4 bases for J; bases not matched to a gene: 5. The CDR3 has 16 amino acids. The CDR3 protein is CASSFLTSGSADTQYF. The DNA for the CDR3 is TGTGCCAGCAGCTTTCTGACTAGCGGGAGTGCAGATACGCAGTATTTT.

The CDR3 loop is CASSSFPGTDNSPLHF. In DNA, the CDR3 is TGCGCCAGCAGCTCTTTCCCCGGGACAGATAATTCACCCCTCCACTTT. The rearrangement uses TRBV5-1 and TRBJ1-6; 7 bases align to TRBD1. This CDR3 region has 16 residues. Trimming took 3 bases from V and 5 from J; bases not matched to a gene: 8. Germline V gene data show CDR1 as SGHRS and CDR2 as YFSETQ.

The J gene is TRBJ2-1, the V gene TRBV7-3, with TRBD2 matching over 7 bases. J gave up 9 bases and V 0 bases, and 8 bases lay outside the gene matches. The CDR3 has 15 residues. CDR1 and CDR2 (germline): SGHTA, FQGTGA. For the CDR3, the DNA is TGTGCCAGCAGCTTAACGGGGCGGACTAGGGGTGAGCAGTTCTTC. Translated: CASSLTGRTRGEQFF.

This clone was recorded a few times. The chain has TRBV19 and TRBJ2-7; TRBD1 aligns across 7 bases. From germline, CDR1 is LNHDA and CDR2 SQIVND (reference sequence). The CDR3 runs 14 residues. V was pared by 5 bases and J by 3 bases, with 7 bases of the junction left unmatched. Here the CDR3 reads CASSSGTAGYEQYF. For the CDR3, the DNA is TGTGCCAGTAGTTCTGGGACAGCCGGCTACGAGCAGTACTTC.

This clone was detected many times. This chain joins TRBV5-4 and TRBJ1-2; D remains unclear. This CDR3 has 14 amino acids. The germline V and J ends were trimmed by 3 bases and 0 bases, with 9 bases remaining between them. In germline, CDR1 is SGHNT, CDR2 YYREEE (reference sequence). CDR3 nucleotide sequence: TGTGCCAGCAGCTCTGGAGGAGCTAACTATGGCTACACCTTC. Protein: CASSSGGANYGYTF. Combining the CDR3 with reference TRBV5-4 and TRBJ1-2 gives the whole variable domain ETGVTQSPTHLIKTRGQQVTLRCSSQSGHNTVSWYQQALGQGPQFIFQYYREEENGRGNFPPRFSGLQFPNYSSELNVNALELDDSALYLCASSSGGANYGYTFGSGTRLTVV.

This clone was detected once. V and J are TRBV7-9 and TRBJ1-4; the D gene is possibly TRBD1 (5 bases). Germline loops: CDR1 SEHNR, CDR2 FQNEAQ (reference sequence). Trimming pared 3 bases from V and 4 bases from J, leaving 12 bases between. CDR3 length: 15 amino acids. CDR3 sequence: CASSFSDSRNEKLFF. DNA for the CDR3: TGTGCCAGCAGCTTCTCTGACAGCCGTAATGAAAAACTGTTTTTT. Full variable domain (remainder filled in from reference TRBV7-9 and TRBJ1-4): DTGVSQNPRHKITKRGQNVTFRCDPISEHNRLYWYRQTLGQGPEFLTYFQNEAQLEKSRLLSDRFSAERPKGSFSTLEIQRTEQGDSAMYLCASSFSDSRNEKLFFGSGTQLSVL.

V is TRBV3-1 (or the pseudogene TRBV3-2) and J is TRBJ2-7; the D gene is possibly TRBD1 (5 bases). The CDR3 totals 14 residues. Germline CDR1 reads LGHDT; CDR2 reads YNNKEL (reference sequence). V was shortened by 6 bases and J by 0 bases, with 12 bases between the two germline ends. CDR3 DNA: TGTGCCAGCAGAAGGACACTTAGCTCCTACGAGCAGTACTTC. Amino acid sequence: CASRRTLSSYEQYF.

V is TRBV19 and J is TRBJ2-2; D is perhaps TRBD2 (6 bases). V gave up 5 bases and J gave up 10 bases, with 20 bases separating them. The CDR3 is 15 residues long. The germline V gene encodes CDR1 LNHDA and CDR2 SQIVND (reference sequence). The CDR3 protein is CASSQGLIQVVELFF. DNA of the CDR3: TGTGCCAGTAGTCAGGGACTTATCCAGGTCGTGGAGCTGTTTTTT.

The chain uses TRBV10-2 and TRBJ2-7; D possibly corresponds to TRBD1 (6 bases). This CDR3 comprises 11 residues. V was trimmed by 8 bases and J by 6 bases, leaving 11 bases between them. Germline CDR1 reads WSHSY; CDR2 reads SAAADI. The CDR3 region is CASGTGTEQYF. As DNA, the CDR3 is TGCGCCAGCGGCACAGGGACCGAGCAGTACTTC.

Only one count was recorded for this clone. V gene TRBV6-5 combines with J gene TRBJ1-1; D gene unclear. Germline CDR1 reads MNHEY; CDR2 reads SVGAGI. The CDR3 consists of 14 residues. Trimming left V 3 bases short and J 3 bases short, with 11 bases between. DNA of the CDR3: TGTGCCAGCAGTTATACTCTGAGGGACACTGAAGCTTTCTTT. It specifies CASSYTLRDTEAFF.

V is TRBV6-1 and J is TRBJ1-1; D remains unclear. Germline assignment: CDR1 MNHNS and CDR2 SASEGT. The V gene lost 0 bases and the J gene lost 12 bases, with 8 bases spanning the gap. CDR3 length: 11 amino acids. The CDR3 DNA is TGTGCCAGCAGTGAAGCGGCAACGACTTTCTTT. It encodes CASSEAATTFF.

This chain links TRBV7-2 with TRBJ2-7; 8 bases map to TRBD2. This CDR3 has 16 amino acids. After removal of 1 base from V and 4 bases from J, the junction contained 9 bases not matched to a gene. CDR1 and CDR2 from the germline V gene are SGHTA and FQGNSA. The CDR3 DNA sequence: TGTGCCAGCAGCTTAGTTTCAGCGGGAGTTAGGTACGAGCAGTACTTC. Translation: CASSLVSAGVRYEQYF.

This sequence joins TRBV14 and TRBJ2-1; TRBD2 agrees at 15 bases. V lost 0 bases and J lost 0; bases outside the gene matches: 6. Germline lookup yields CDR1 SGHDN and CDR2 FVKESK. The CDR3 extends over 20 amino acids. The CDR3 sequence: CASSQDAGLAGGPSYNEQFF. CDR3 DNA: TGTGCCAGCAGCCAAGACGCGGGACTAGCGGGAGGTCCCTCCTACAATGAGCAGTTCTTC. The whole variable domain, remainder taken from reference TRBV14 and TRBJ2-1, is EAGVTQFPSHSVIEKGQTVTLRCDPISGHDNLYWYRRVMGKEIKFLLHFVKESKQDESGMPNNRFLAERTGGTYSTLKVQPAELEDSGVYFCASSQDAGLAGGPSYNEQFFGPGTRLTVL.

The V and J genes are TRBV18 and TRBJ1-6; the D gene is possibly TRBD1 (5 bases). The germline gives CDR1 KGHSH, CDR2 LQKENI. The CDR3 is 13 residues long. V was pared by 3 bases and J by 9 bases, with 9 bases between. The CDR3 spells CASSPGRSSPLHF. The CDR3 DNA follows: TGTGCCAGCTCACCGGGGCGATCTTCACCCCTCCACTTT.

This clone appeared a single time. The chain is built from TRBV5-4 and TRBJ1-1; D is possibly TRBD1 (6 bases). Trimming stripped 3 bases from V and 1 base from J, with 16 bases between. The CDR3 totals 16 residues. Germline-derived CDR1 and CDR2 are SGHNT and YYREEE (reference sequence). The CDR3 DNA follows: TGTGCCAGCAGCTCAACTAGGGGCAGGGGGAACACTGAAGCTTTCTTT. It is translated as CASSSTRGRGNTEAFF.

This clone was observed a handful of times. The chain combines TRBV28 with TRBJ2-1; a weak D match, TRBD2 (6 bases). The CDR3 spans 14 residues. Germline CDR1 and CDR2: MDHEN and SYDVKM. Trimming pared 6 bases from V and 0 bases from J, leaving 9 bases between. The CDR3 coding sequence is TGTGCCAGCAGAACCGGGGGCTCCTACAATGAGCAGTTCTTC. Its protein is CASRTGGSYNEQFF.

The V call is TRBV27, the J call TRBJ1-2; weak D call: TRBD1 (6 bases). The V end was cut by 2 bases, the J end by 8 bases, with 21 bases between. Per the germline V gene, CDR1 is MNHEY and CDR2 is SMNVEV (reference sequence). The CDR3 covers 16 residues. This chain's CDR3 is CASSLNPPTGKVGYTF. CDR3 DNA sequence: TGTGCCAGCAGTTTAAACCCCCCCACAGGGAAGGTGGGCTACACCTTC.

The chain couples TRBV24-1 to TRBJ2-7; TRBD2 matches at 10 bases. V shed 4 bases, J shed 1 base, and the junction held 6 bases outside the gene matches. The CDR3 is 16 residues long. Germline CDR1 is KGHDR and CDR2 is SFDVKD. The CDR3 region has the DNA TGTGCCACCAGTGAAGGACTAGCGGTAACATCCTACGAGCAGTACTTC. It specifies CATSEGLAVTSYEQYF.

The V and J genes are TRBV6-5 and TRBJ2-7, with D possibly matching TRBD1 (5 bases). The CDR3 consists of 13 residues. V lost 7 bases to trimming and J lost 2 bases, with 12 bases between them. Germline CDR1 and CDR2: MNHEY and SVGAGI. The CDR3 reads CASNKPGTYEQYF. For the CDR3, the DNA is TGTGCCAGCAATAAACCAGGGACCTACGAGCAGTACTTC.

Worth noting for this clone: The same CDR3 is also encoded by other DNA sequences in this sample. The chain combines TRBV5-1 with TRBJ1-5; 7 bases agree with TRBD1. V was pared by 0 bases and J by 4 bases, with 4 bases of the junction left unmatched. CDR1 and CDR2 from the germline V gene are SGHRS and YFSETQ. This CDR3 comprises 15 residues. The CDR3 here is CASSLGTGFNQPQHF. CDR3 bases: TGCGCCAGCAGCTTGGGGACAGGTTTTAATCAGCCCCAGCATTTT.

The J gene is TRBJ1-1, the V gene TRBV27; D possibly corresponds to TRBD1 (6 bases). Germline CDR1 MNHEY, CDR2 SMNVEV (reference sequence). The ends were cut back, 0 bases at V and 0 bases at J, with 8 bases in the middle. The CDR3 covers 15 residues. The CDR3 sequence is CASSLSRQVNTEAFF. The CDR3 DNA follows: TGTGCCAGCAGTTTATCCCGACAGGTGAACACTGAAGCTTTCTTT.

V is TRBV14 and J is TRBJ2-5; 9 nucleotides align to TRBD2. The CDR3 is made up of 14 amino acids. Trimming at V came to 4 bases and at J to 4 bases, leaving 4 bases not matched to a gene. Germline V CDR1 and CDR2: SGHDN, FVKESK. The CDR3 DNA is TGTGCCAGCAGCCCGGGACTAGCAAGAGAGACCCAGTACTTC. Translation: CASSPGLARETQYF.

The chain uses TRBV2 and TRBJ2-3; 10 nucleotides align to TRBD1. The length of the CDR3 is 15 residues. The V and J ends lost 6 bases and 6 bases, in that order; junction bases with no gene match: 9. Germline CDR1 and CDR2: SNHLY and FYNNEI. The CDR3 sequence: CASRKGQGSWDTQYF. The CDR3 nucleotides are TGTGCCAGCAGGAAGGGACAGGGGTCTTGGGATACGCAGTATTTT.

V and J are TRBV6-5 and TRBJ2-7; 11 positions match TRBD1. This CDR3 spans 13 amino acids. Germline V lookup: CDR1 MNHEY, CDR2 SVGAGI. The V segment lost 10 bases and the J segment 4 bases; nucleotides outside the gene matches: 6. The CDR3 protein is CAIMGQGVYEQYF. The CDR3 region has the DNA TGTGCCATCATGGGACAGGGGGTGTACGAGCAGTACTTC.

The chain has TRBV10-3 and TRBJ1-2; possible D gene TRBD1, 6 bases. Trimming left V 6 bases short and J 8 bases short, with 19 bases between. This CDR3 comprises 14 residues. CDR1 and CDR2 from the germline V gene are ENHRY and SYGVKD. The CDR3: CAISAAAGAGGYTF. The CDR3 DNA is TGTGCCATCAGCGCGGCGGCGGGGGCAGGAGGCTACACCTTC.

This clone was detected ten times or more. This chain uses TRBV7-9 with TRBJ2-2; D remains ambiguous. Germline loops: CDR1 SEHNR, CDR2 FQNEAQ (reference sequence). Trimming stripped 5 bases from V and 6 bases from J, with 10 bases between. The CDR3 loop spans 13 amino acids. The DNA for the CDR3 is TGTGCCAGCAGCCCCGACTCTGCCGGGGAGCTGTTTTTT. It codes for CASSPDSAGELFF.